Sequencing of this TCR beta chain was carried out in a study of blood T cells in healthy people across ages (dated by TCRdb to the mid-2010s). At the level of the whole study: In model experiments, template switching captured about one uniquely barcoded TCR beta cDNA molecule for every two T cells. The study measured age-related changes in TCR beta repertoire diversity using deep sequencing normalized with unique cDNA molecular identifiers. The donors were split into four age groups: young (average 16 years), middle-aged (about 40), aged (about 62) and long-lived (under 90). Using the same blood draw, the study looked at two additional independent replicas of 1 million unique cDNA reads for two donors, one aged 18 to 30 and the other aged 80 or older.

Library preparation used 5' RACE. These reads were obtained on an Illumina HiSeq 2500. A second PCR of about 6 to 12 cycles was run with a J-beta primer mix and a sample-barcoded 5' primer. A template-switch 5' adaptor carrying 12 random nucleotides introduced a unique molecular identifier onto each TCR beta cDNA molecule. At least 3 million CDR3-containing paired-end reads were obtained from each sample. All of the RNA was converted into first-strand cDNA using the Mint cDNA synthesis kit, with a TRBC-specific oligonucleotide serving as the primer. After uracil-DNA glycosylase treatment, a first 18-cycle PCR used universal primers M1SS and BC2_uni_R on all cDNA. On the study's bioinformatics: For normalization, 1 million high-quality reads, each with a distinct molecular identifier, were randomly selected from each sample. Reads with shared molecular identifiers were discarded instead of being binned into consensus sequences. MiTCR, run with a Q25 quality threshold and the strictest error-elimination algorithm, handled CDR3 identification, clonotype clustering and error correction. A nonparametric unseen species model with Euler transformation was used to estimate lower-bound total TCR beta diversity. In-frame beta chains were kept once TCRdb had trimmed the public reads at Q25 with fastp and called clones with MiXCR. Rows are combined by CDR3 protein, so each entry shows the most common genes and DNA. These V and J calls are TCRdb output, not the study's own analysis. Recorded for this sample are roughly 1,000,000 distinct CDR3 sequences; around 27% of them occurred a single time. About 0.69% of the sample comes from the top ten.

V is reduced by 4 bases and J by 6 bases, leaving a spacing of 18 bases between them. From its cysteine to its phenylalanine, the CDR3 spans 16 amino acids. Here the CDR3 DNA is all that survives: 48 bases in frame from base 1. The germline V gene yields LGHNA for CDR1 and YNFKEQ for CDR2. The investigation overall reported the following: As age increased, observed TCR beta diversity per million T cells dropped in a roughly linear way, and a significant reduction was already evident by age about 40. Total diversity estimates from one million sequenced T cells were considered lower bounds and underestimates. Observed TCR beta diversity correlated strongly with the percentage of naive T cells measured by flow cytometry. Bulk unsorted PBMC profiling prevented conclusive comparison of naive and antigen-experienced compartments. Compared with the aged group, more naive CD4+ T cells, fewer expanded clones and increased TCR diversity were shown by the long-lived group, suggesting age selection. Donor CMV infection status was unknown, potentially confounding age-related changes in expanded clonotypes.

Donors were 30 to 45 systemically healthy Caucasian individuals from Russia aged roughly 6 to 90 years. Around 10 milliliters of peripheral blood were collected from each donor into EDTA-treated Vacutainer tubes. PBMCs were isolated by Ficoll-Paque density-gradient centrifugation, with at least 7 million obtained per sample. Trizol reagent was used to extract total RNA from the PBMCs, yielding at least 6 micrograms per sample. The percentages of naive CD45RAhigh/CD27high T cells were determined by flow cytometry on a PBMC aliquot from every donor. As for this clonotype: It lacks a known antigen. The sample holds no much larger clone one base away, and base qualities are not on file.

These data also featured in a second study, about T cells of mothers and their children. The second study, in turn, reports: The donors were nine systemically healthy Caucasian individuals, made up of three mothers and their six children. cDNA synthesis consumed the entire amount of extracted RNA, loaded at about 1.5 ug RNA in each 15 ul reaction. In the second PCR, sample barcodes and 2-4 random nucleotides were introduced via the M1S primer. Over 8 million TCR beta CDR3 reads were obtained for each mother, and 2.5 million to 3 million reads were obtained for each child. Thymic selection similarly shapes TCR recombination output in related and unrelated pairs, with minor effect from inherited differences. Normalized repertoire overlap was always slightly but never significantly higher in related than unrelated mother-child pairs. Persistent microchimeric T cell clones were not detected, at a sensitivity of about 100 clones per million clonotypes. To look for features that set related mother-child pairs apart from unrelated individuals, the researchers ran deep NGS to compare the TCR beta repertoires of mothers and children. The mean age was 40 +/- 4 years for the mothers and approximately 11 +/- 4 years for the children. After adapter ligation was performed with NEBNext reagents, the libraries were sequenced on an Illumina HiSeq 2000 with 100+100 nt paired-end reads. To prevent cross-contamination, the mother and child libraries were prepared one month apart and sequenced in separate runs. Between roughly 500,000 and 2,000,000 distinct TCR beta clonotypes were identified per donor. Naive TCR beta clonotypes were estimated from low-frequency clonotypes matched to each donor's FACS-determined naive share, without sorting.

The receptor comes from a girl aged 2-15 years in good health. Sequencing used blood. This chain joins TRBV4-2 to TRBJ1-4, with TRBD1 tentatively as D gene (5 bases match). CDR3 reads: CASSRQNPGGDEKLFF. Read as DNA, the sequence is TGTGCCAGCAGCCGCCAAAACCCGGGAGGGGATGAAAAACTGTTTTTT.